This T cell receptor (beta chain) was sequenced for a study of CD8+ T cells in alopecia areata. Overall study results and limits: Scalp and blood samples kept many expanded lesional clones throughout tofacitinib. TCRs were shared less clearly across patients than in mice, possibly for HLA-related reasons.

About this clone itself: The antigen is undetermined.

The treatment denotes: oral pan-JAK inhibitor, 5-10 mg twice daily. From alopecia areata patients, lesional scalp punch biopsies and peripheral blood were collected. Extracted from the samples, RNA was reverse transcribed into cDNA to serve as the sequencing template. The table came from immunoSEQ multiplex PCR; TCRdb's copy has only in-frame clones and leaves some out. The sample has around 210,000 clones, 50% to 75% seen once. This CDR3 is built from 12 residues. CDR1 is SEHNR and CDR2 is FQNEAQ in the germline V gene (reference sequence). V was clipped by 4 bases and J by 8 bases, with 8 bases between them.

The J gene is TRBJ1-4, the V gene TRBV7-9; D unresolved. The receptor comes from a human donor with alopecia areata. The sequences come from CD4+ T cells sorted from blood, collected at week 4, from a patient treated with tofacitinib. The CDR3 loop reads CASSSSREKLFF. CDR3 in DNA: TGTGCCAGCAGCTCCTCTCGAGAAAAACTGTTTTTT.